This TCR beta chain came from a study of cytomegalovirus exposure and HLA in healthy donors. Germline V gene lookup returns CDR1 MNHNS and CDR2 SASEGT. This CDR3 has 14 residues. V was pared by 2 bases and J by 5 bases, with 9 bases between. With 60 Vbeta and 13 Jbeta primers, the PCR was carried out. Sequenced by immunoSEQ multiplex PCR; TCRdb stores in-frame clones only, minus some. The sample lists about 130,000 clones; 80% to 90% were seen once. The chain carries TRBV6-1 and TRBJ2-2, with D unclear. Sequenced input: PBMCs. This TCR was sampled from a woman aged 25 to 39 in good health and CMV-seronegative. DNA for the CDR3: TGTGCCAGCAGTGAATTTATACTAACCGGGGAGCTGTTTTTT. Residues: CASSEFILTGELFF.